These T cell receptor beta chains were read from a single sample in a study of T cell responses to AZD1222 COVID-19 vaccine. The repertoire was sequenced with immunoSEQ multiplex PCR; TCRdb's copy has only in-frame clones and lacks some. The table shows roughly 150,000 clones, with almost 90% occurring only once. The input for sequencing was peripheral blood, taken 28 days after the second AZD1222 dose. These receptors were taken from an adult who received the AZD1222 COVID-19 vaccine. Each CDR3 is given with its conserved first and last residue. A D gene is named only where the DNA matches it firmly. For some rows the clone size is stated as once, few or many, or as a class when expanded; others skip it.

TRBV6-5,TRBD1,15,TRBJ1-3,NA,CASRRADRAGNTIYF,TGTGCCAGCAGACGCGCCGACAGGGCTGGAAACACCATATATTTT
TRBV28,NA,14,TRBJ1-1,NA,CASSLFPENTEAFF,TGTGCCAGCAGTTTATTTCCTGAGAACACTGAAGCTTTCTTT
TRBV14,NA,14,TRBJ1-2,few,CASRPLSDNYGYTF,TGTGCCAGCAGACCCTTGTCAGATAACTATGGCTACACCTTC
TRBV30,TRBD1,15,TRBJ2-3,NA,CAWTRTGQATDTQYF,TGTGCCTGGACTAGGACAGGGCAGGCGACAGATACGCAGTATTTT
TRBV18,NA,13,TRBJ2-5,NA,CASSPPNQETQYF,TGTGCCAGCTCACCACCCAATCAAGAGACCCAGTACTTC
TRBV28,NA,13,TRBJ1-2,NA,CASSSVYHYGYTF,TGTGCCAGCAGTTCCGTCTACCACTATGGCTACACCTTC
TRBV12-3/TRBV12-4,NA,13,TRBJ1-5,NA,CASRRQGNQPQHF,TGTGCCAGCAGGCGACAAGGCAATCAGCCCCAGCATTTT
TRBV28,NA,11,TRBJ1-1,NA,CASSRRGVAFF,TGTGCCAGCAGTAGGCGGGGTGTAGCTTTCTTT
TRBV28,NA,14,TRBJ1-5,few,CASSLPGGHQPQHF,TGTGCCAGCAGTTTACCGGGGGGGCATCAGCCCCAGCATTTT
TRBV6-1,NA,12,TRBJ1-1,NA,CASSERNTEAFF,TGTGCCAGCAGTGAGAGGAACACTGAAGCTTTCTTT
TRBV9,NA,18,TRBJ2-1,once,CASSVDLTIYSSYNEQFF,TGTGCCAGCAGCGTAGATCTAACTATCTATAGCTCCTACAATGAGCAGTTCTTC
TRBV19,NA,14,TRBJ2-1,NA,CASSVRDTYNEQFF,TGTGCCAGTAGTGTGCGGGACACCTACAATGAGCAGTTCTTC
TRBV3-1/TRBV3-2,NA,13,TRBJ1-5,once,CASSGWDGQPQHF,TGTGCCAGCAGCGGGTGGGACGGTCAGCCCCAGCATTTT
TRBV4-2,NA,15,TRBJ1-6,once,CASSQDRDENSPLHF,TGTGCCAGCAGCCAAGATAGGGACGAGAATTCACCCCTCCACTTT
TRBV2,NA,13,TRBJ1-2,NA,CASSDRANYGYTF,TGTGCCAGCAGTGATCGGGCTAACTATGGCTACACCTTC
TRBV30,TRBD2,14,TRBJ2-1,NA,CAWIAGGLHNEQFF,TGTGCCTGGATCGCGGGGGGACTGCACAATGAGCAGTTCTTC